A selection of T cell receptor beta chains follows, all from one sample in a study of cytomegalovirus exposure and HLA in healthy donors. Using immunoSEQ multiplex PCR, the repertoire was profiled, and TCRdb retains in-frame clones only, with some absent. The repertoire includes around 91,000 clones, about 89% of them detected once, and approximately 10% sits in the top ten. The sample taken for sequencing was PBMCs. Source of these receptors: a young man in good health and CMV-seropositive. The CDR3 runs from the conserved cysteine through the conserved F or W. D genes are given only for firm matches. Rows may omit the clone size; those that give it use once, few, many or a size class.

v_call: TRBV10-1; d_call: .; j_call: TRBJ2-3; clone_size: .; cdr3_aa: CASSDLADREGTDTQYF; cdr3_nt: TGCGCCAGCAGTGACCTAGCGGACAGGGAAGGCACAGATACGCAGTATTTT
v_call: TRBV30; d_call: TRBD2; j_call: TRBJ2-3; clone_size: .; cdr3_aa: CAWTSGSTDTQYF; cdr3_nt: TGTGCCTGGACTAGCGGGAGCACAGATACGCAGTATTTT
v_call: TRBV30; d_call: TRBD2; j_call: TRBJ2-2; clone_size: .; cdr3_aa: CAWRLLAVGPGELFF; cdr3_nt: TGTGCCTGGAGACTACTAGCGGTGGGCCCCGGGGAGCTGTTTTTT
v_call: TRBV6-5; d_call: .; j_call: TRBJ2-1; clone_size: few; cdr3_aa: CASRLLAAGTHEQFF; cdr3_nt: TGTGCCAGCAGGCTGCTAGCGGCAGGGACACATGAGCAGTTCTTC
v_call: TRBV5-3; d_call: .; j_call: TRBJ2-4; clone_size: .; cdr3_aa: CARSLTVAKNIQYF; cdr3_nt: TGTGCCAGAAGCTTGACGGTAGCCAAAAACATTCAGTACTTC
v_call: TRBV25-1; d_call: TRBD1; j_call: TRBJ1-4; clone_size: .; cdr3_aa: CASSEWAGTGFDEKLFF; cdr3_nt: TGTGCCAGCAGTGAATGGGCGGGGACAGGGTTTGATGAAAAACTGTTTTTT
v_call: TRBV19; d_call: TRBD1; j_call: TRBJ2-2; clone_size: .; cdr3_aa: CASSTGQGRAGELFF; cdr3_nt: TGTGCCAGTAGTACAGGACAGGGGAGGGCCGGGGAGCTGTTTTTT
v_call: TRBV7-9; d_call: TRBD1; j_call: TRBJ1-2; clone_size: .; cdr3_aa: CASSLRQGSGYTF; cdr3_nt: TGTGCCAGCAGCTTACGACAGGGGTCTGGCTACACCTTC
v_call: TRBV29-1; d_call: .; j_call: TRBJ2-5; clone_size: once; cdr3_aa: CSVGQGKETQYF; cdr3_nt: TGCAGCGTTGGGCAGGGGAAAGAGACCCAGTACTTC
v_call: TRBV30; d_call: TRBD1; j_call: TRBJ2-5; clone_size: .; cdr3_aa: CAWTGTGLQETQYF; cdr3_nt: TGTGCCTGGACCGGGACAGGTCTACAAGAGACCCAGTACTTC
v_call: TRBV27; d_call: TRBD1; j_call: TRBJ1-5; clone_size: once; cdr3_aa: CASSPADRGSNQPQHF; cdr3_nt: TGTGCCAGCAGTCCGGCGGACAGGGGAAGCAATCAGCCCCAGCATTTT
v_call: TRBV27; d_call: .; j_call: TRBJ2-2; clone_size: once; cdr3_aa: CASAQRVGGELFF; cdr3_nt: TGTGCCAGCGCCCAGCGGGTGGGCGGGGAGCTGTTTTTT
v_call: TRBV25-1; d_call: TRBD1; j_call: TRBJ1-2; clone_size: .; cdr3_aa: CASTRSTGAGGYTF; cdr3_nt: TGTGCCAGCACTCGATCCACAGGGGCGGGCGGCTACACCTTC
v_call: TRBV28; d_call: TRBD1; j_call: TRBJ2-1; clone_size: .; cdr3_aa: CASRSPGTGVYNEQFF; cdr3_nt: TGTGCCAGCAGGTCACCCGGGACAGGGGTTTACAATGAGCAGTTCTTC
v_call: TRBV2; d_call: .; j_call: TRBJ2-7; clone_size: .; cdr3_aa: CASVREYGPYEQYF; cdr3_nt: TGTGCCAGCGTTAGGGAGTACGGACCCTACGAGCAGTACTTC
v_call: TRBV6-4; d_call: TRBD2; j_call: TRBJ2-7; clone_size: .; cdr3_aa: CASSVGEGSYEQYF; cdr3_nt: TGTGCCAGCAGTGTAGGGGAGGGCAGCTACGAGCAGTACTTC
v_call: TRBV4-1; d_call: .; j_call: TRBJ2-7; clone_size: .; cdr3_aa: CASSQEGTDTNEQYF; cdr3_nt: TGCGCCAGCAGCCAGGAGGGGACCGACACTAACGAGCAGTACTTC
v_call: TRBV7-3; d_call: TRBD2; j_call: TRBJ2-7; clone_size: .; cdr3_aa: CASSLGGRVHEQYF; cdr3_nt: TGTGCCAGCAGCTTAGGTGGGAGGGTACACGAGCAGTACTTC
v_call: TRBV28; d_call: TRBD2; j_call: TRBJ2-5; clone_size: .; cdr3_aa: CASSFPRQGLAGQETQYF; cdr3_nt: TGTGCCAGCAGTTTTCCGAGACAGGGACTAGCGGGCCAAGAGACCCAGTACTTC
v_call: TRBV27; d_call: TRBD2; j_call: TRBJ2-7; clone_size: .; cdr3_aa: CASSSGIEQYF; cdr3_nt: TGTGCCAGCAGTAGCGGGATCGAGCAGTACTTC
v_call: TRBV10-1; d_call: .; j_call: TRBJ1-5; clone_size: .; cdr3_aa: CASTAGVGAQPQHF; cdr3_nt: TGCGCCAGCACTGCGGGGGTGGGAGCTCAGCCCCAGCATTTT
v_call: TRBV27; d_call: .; j_call: TRBJ2-1; clone_size: .; cdr3_aa: CASSFWRDRAAEQFF; cdr3_nt: TGTGCCAGCAGTTTTTGGCGGGACCGCGCGGCGGAGCAGTTCTTC
v_call: TRBV14; d_call: TRBD1; j_call: TRBJ2-1; clone_size: .; cdr3_aa: CASSPSPGQGTHEQFF; cdr3_nt: TGTGCCAGCAGCCCATCGCCGGGACAGGGGACGCATGAGCAGTTCTTC
v_call: TRBV2; d_call: TRBD1; j_call: TRBJ1-4; clone_size: .; cdr3_aa: CASSSQGALTNEKLFF; cdr3_nt: TGTGCCAGCAGCTCACAGGGGGCGCTGACTAATGAAAAACTGTTTTTT
v_call: TRBV30; d_call: TRBD2; j_call: TRBJ2-3; clone_size: few; cdr3_aa: CAGGLAGDRDTQYF; cdr3_nt: TGTGCCGGGGGACTAGCGGGAGATCGGGATACGCAGTATTTT
v_call: TRBV29-1; d_call: TRBD2; j_call: TRBJ2-1; clone_size: .; cdr3_aa: CSAGTSGRGNEQFF; cdr3_nt: TGCAGCGCCGGGACTAGCGGGAGGGGGAATGAGCAGTTCTTC
v_call: TRBV5-4; d_call: .; j_call: TRBJ2-2; clone_size: once; cdr3_aa: CASSGAIGRNTGELFF; cdr3_nt: TGTGCCAGCAGCGGGGCTATAGGAAGAAACACCGGGGAGCTGTTTTTT
v_call: TRBV7-7; d_call: TRBD1; j_call: TRBJ2-1; clone_size: few; cdr3_aa: CASSPTGVGEQFF; cdr3_nt: TGTGCTAGCAGTCCTACAGGGGTCGGGGAGCAGTTCTTC
v_call: TRBV27; d_call: TRBD2; j_call: TRBJ2-7; clone_size: .; cdr3_aa: CASSSPLTSGSYEQYF; cdr3_nt: TGTGCCAGCAGTTCTCCGCTTACTAGCGGGAGCTACGAGCAGTACTTC
v_call: TRBV30; d_call: .; j_call: TRBJ2-2; clone_size: few; cdr3_aa: CAWRPPGNTGELFF; cdr3_nt: TGTGCCTGGAGGCCCCCAGGGAACACCGGGGAGCTGTTTTTT
v_call: TRBV11-2; d_call: TRBD2; j_call: TRBJ2-3; clone_size: .; cdr3_aa: CASSPPLRAGGTDTQYF; cdr3_nt: TGTGCCAGCAGCCCCCCCCTTCGGGCGGGAGGAACAGATACGCAGTATTTT
v_call: TRBV27; d_call: .; j_call: TRBJ1-1; clone_size: .; cdr3_aa: CASSLFPGLNTEAFF; cdr3_nt: TGTGCCAGCAGTTTATTTCCAGGCCTGAACACTGAAGCTTTCTTT
v_call: TRBV6-5; d_call: TRBD1; j_call: TRBJ2-7; clone_size: .; cdr3_aa: CASRTGGVYEQYF; cdr3_nt: TGTGCCAGCAGGACAGGGGGCGTCTACGAGCAGTACTTC
v_call: TRBV28; d_call: TRBD1; j_call: TRBJ2-2; clone_size: .; cdr3_aa: CASSFSTGDGELFF; cdr3_nt: TGTGCCAGCAGTTTCTCCACAGGGGACGGGGAGCTGTTTTTT
v_call: TRBV6-1; d_call: .; j_call: TRBJ1-2; clone_size: .; cdr3_aa: CASSWQEAGTSDYTF; cdr3_nt: TGTGCCAGCAGTTGGCAAGAGGCAGGGACTTCTGACTACACCTTC
v_call: TRBV28; d_call: .; j_call: TRBJ1-6; clone_size: once; cdr3_aa: CASSLYTQDSPLHF; cdr3_nt: TGTGCCAGCAGTTTGTACACCCAGGATTCACCCCTCCACTTT
v_call: TRBV28; d_call: TRBD1; j_call: TRBJ2-7; clone_size: once; cdr3_aa: CATSGGVYEQYF; cdr3_nt: TGTGCCACCTCAGGGGGAGTCTACGAGCAGTACTTC
v_call: TRBV11-2; d_call: .; j_call: TRBJ2-3; clone_size: .; cdr3_aa: CASSLGSQSADTQYF; cdr3_nt: TGTGCCAGCAGCTTAGGGTCACAGAGTGCAGATACGCAGTATTTT
v_call: TRBV27; d_call: TRBD1; j_call: TRBJ2-7; clone_size: .; cdr3_aa: CASSLGQGSYEQYF; cdr3_nt: TGTGCCAGCAGTTTGGGACAGGGCTCCTACGAGCAGTACTTC
v_call: TRBV5-4; d_call: TRBD1; j_call: TRBJ2-1; clone_size: .; cdr3_aa: CASSVTLTGANEQFF; cdr3_nt: TGTGCCAGCAGCGTCACTCTGACAGGGGCCAATGAGCAGTTCTTC
v_call: TRBV29-1; d_call: TRBD1; j_call: TRBJ1-1; clone_size: .; cdr3_aa: CSVWDRNTEAFF; cdr3_nt: TGCAGCGTCTGGGACAGGAACACTGAAGCTTTCTTT
v_call: TRBV5-1; d_call: .; j_call: TRBJ2-3; clone_size: .; cdr3_aa: CASSLQDNTDTQYF; cdr3_nt: TGCGCCAGCAGCTTGCAGGATAACACAGATACGCAGTATTTT
v_call: TRBV4-1; d_call: TRBD2; j_call: TRBJ2-7; clone_size: .; cdr3_aa: CASSQDWTSGSGEQYF; cdr3_nt: TGCGCCAGCAGCCAAGACTGGACTAGCGGGAGTGGCGAGCAGTACTTC
v_call: TRBV7-2; d_call: TRBD1; j_call: TRBJ2-7; clone_size: .; cdr3_aa: CASSPTRDRATEQYF; cdr3_nt: TGTGCCAGCAGCCCAACCCGGGACAGGGCCACCGAGCAGTACTTC
v_call: TRBV27; d_call: TRBD2; j_call: TRBJ2-2; clone_size: .; cdr3_aa: CASSLFSGFGRSGELFF; cdr3_nt: TGTGCCAGCAGTTTATTTTCCGGGTTCGGGAGGAGCGGGGAGCTGTTTTTT
v_call: TRBV6-1; d_call: TRBD2; j_call: TRBJ2-2; clone_size: .; cdr3_aa: CASSGPGLLNTGELFF; cdr3_nt: TGTGCCAGCAGTGGACCGGGACTACTGAACACCGGGGAGCTGTTTTTT
v_call: TRBV7-8; d_call: .; j_call: TRBJ2-3; clone_size: .; cdr3_aa: CASSLRFGHPTDTQYF; cdr3_nt: TGTGCCAGCAGCTTAAGGTTCGGACACCCAACAGATACGCAGTATTTT
v_call: TRBV9; d_call: TRBD2; j_call: TRBJ2-7; clone_size: .; cdr3_aa: CASSVAGSSGSLSEQYF; cdr3_nt: TGTGCCAGCAGCGTAGCTGGGTCTAGCGGGAGCCTGAGCGAGCAGTACTTC
v_call: TRBV6-1; d_call: .; j_call: TRBJ2-7; clone_size: .; cdr3_aa: CAIPAAGYSYEQYF; cdr3_nt: TGTGCCATCCCCGCAGCGGGCTACTCCTACGAGCAGTACTTC
v_call: TRBV7-9; d_call: TRBD1; j_call: TRBJ1-1; clone_size: .; cdr3_aa: CASSLGDRVSTEAFF; cdr3_nt: TGTGCCAGCAGCTTAGGGGACAGGGTTAGCACTGAAGCTTTCTTT
v_call: TRBV2; d_call: TRBD1; j_call: TRBJ2-7; clone_size: .; cdr3_aa: CASKSTGTGVFDEQYF; cdr3_nt: TGTGCCAGCAAATCAACCGGGACAGGGGTTTTCGACGAGCAGTACTTC
v_call: TRBV15; d_call: .; j_call: TRBJ2-1; clone_size: once; cdr3_aa: CATSREGFYNEQFF; cdr3_nt: TGTGCCACCAGCAGAGAGGGCTTCTACAATGAGCAGTTCTTC
v_call: TRBV27; d_call: .; j_call: TRBJ1-5; clone_size: .; cdr3_aa: CASTPNQPQHF; cdr3_nt: TGTGCCAGCACCCCTAATCAGCCCCAGCATTTT
v_call: TRBV5-1; d_call: TRBD1; j_call: TRBJ1-4; clone_size: once; cdr3_aa: CASSWGTGRRSTNEKLFF; cdr3_nt: TGCGCCAGCAGCTGGGGGACAGGCCGACGTTCAACTAATGAAAAACTGTTTTTT
v_call: TRBV6-6; d_call: TRBD1; j_call: TRBJ2-7; clone_size: .; cdr3_aa: CASSDLTGASYEQYF; cdr3_nt: TGTGCCAGCAGTGACCTGACAGGGGCCTCCTACGAGCAGTACTTC
v_call: TRBV29-1; d_call: TRBD2; j_call: TRBJ2-1; clone_size: .; cdr3_aa: CSVALAGDNEQFF; cdr3_nt: TGCAGCGTTGCGCTAGCGGGAGACAATGAGCAGTTCTTC
v_call: TRBV2; d_call: .; j_call: TRBJ2-7; clone_size: .; cdr3_aa: CASTLGGEQYF; cdr3_nt: TGTGCCAGCACCCTGGGGGGCGAGCAGTACTTC
v_call: TRBV6-5; d_call: .; j_call: TRBJ2-7; clone_size: .; cdr3_aa: CASTASTLKNEQYF; cdr3_nt: TGTGCCAGCACCGCTAGCACCTTAAAAAACGAGCAGTACTTC
v_call: TRBV6-6; d_call: TRBD1; j_call: TRBJ1-5; clone_size: .; cdr3_aa: CASSTGTGGLQPQHF; cdr3_nt: TGTGCCAGCAGTACCGGGACAGGGGGCCTTCAGCCCCAGCATTTT